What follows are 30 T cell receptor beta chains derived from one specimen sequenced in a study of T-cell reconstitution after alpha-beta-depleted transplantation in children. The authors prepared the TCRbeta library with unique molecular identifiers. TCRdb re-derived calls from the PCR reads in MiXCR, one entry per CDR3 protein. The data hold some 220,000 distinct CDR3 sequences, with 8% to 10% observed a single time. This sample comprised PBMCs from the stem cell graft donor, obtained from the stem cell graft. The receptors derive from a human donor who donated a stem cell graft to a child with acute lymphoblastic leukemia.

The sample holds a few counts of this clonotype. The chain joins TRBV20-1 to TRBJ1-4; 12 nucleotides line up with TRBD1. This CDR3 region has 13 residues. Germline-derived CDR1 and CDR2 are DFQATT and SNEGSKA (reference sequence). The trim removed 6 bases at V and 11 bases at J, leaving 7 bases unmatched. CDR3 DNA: TGCAGTGCGACGGGACAGGGGGCGGAGAAACTGTTTTTT. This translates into CSATGQGAEKLFF.

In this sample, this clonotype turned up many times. The CDR3 DNA reads TGCAGTGCGAGACAGGGGGCCTTGTCCTACGAGCAGTACTTC. Its protein product is CSARQGALSYEQYF. This chain uses TRBV20-1 with TRBJ2-7, with 10 positions matching TRBD1. The trim removed 6 bases at V and 1 base at J, leaving 6 bases unmatched. CDR1 DFQATT and CDR2 SNEGSKA come from the germline V gene (reference sequence). This CDR3 comprises 14 residues.

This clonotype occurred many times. The CDR3 loop is CASIGTGNTIYF. The CDR3 nucleotides read TGTGCCAGCATTGGGACTGGAAACACCATATATTTT. This chain links TRBV6-5 with TRBJ1-3; D not resolved. The V gene lost 7 bases and the J gene lost 2 bases, with 6 bases spanning the gap. The CDR3 has 12 residues. Germline V gene data show CDR1 as MNHEY and CDR2 as SVGAGI.

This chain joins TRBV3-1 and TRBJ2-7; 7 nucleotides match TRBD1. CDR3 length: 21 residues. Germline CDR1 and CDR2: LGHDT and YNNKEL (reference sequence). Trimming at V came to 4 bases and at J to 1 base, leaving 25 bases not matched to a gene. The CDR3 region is CASSRYWETGTRLRRSYEQYF. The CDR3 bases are TGTGCCAGCAGCCGCTATTGGGAGACAGGGACCCGTCTCCGGCGATCCTACGAGCAGTACTTC.

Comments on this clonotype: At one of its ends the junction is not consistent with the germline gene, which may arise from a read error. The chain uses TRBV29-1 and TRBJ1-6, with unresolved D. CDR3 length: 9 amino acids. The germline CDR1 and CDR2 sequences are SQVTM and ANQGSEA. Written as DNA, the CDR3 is TGCAGCGTTGAGGCGATCCCCAAATTT. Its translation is CSVEAIPKF.

The CDR3: CASSHDSGDTQYF. As DNA, the CDR3 is TGCGCCAGCAGCCATGATAGCGGGGATACGCAGTATTTT. The V and J genes are TRBV4-3 and TRBJ2-3, with 7 bases aligning to TRBD2. This CDR3 region has 13 residues. Per the germline V gene, CDR1 is LGHNA and CDR2 is YSLEER. J lost 6 bases, V lost 3 bases, and 3 bases had no gene match.

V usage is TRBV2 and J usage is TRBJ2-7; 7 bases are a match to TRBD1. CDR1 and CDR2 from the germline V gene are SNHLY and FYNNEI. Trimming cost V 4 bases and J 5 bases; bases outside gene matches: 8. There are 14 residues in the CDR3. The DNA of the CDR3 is TGTGCCAGCAGTGTAGGGGGCTCGTCCCACGAGCAGTACTTC. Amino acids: CASSVGGSSHEQYF.

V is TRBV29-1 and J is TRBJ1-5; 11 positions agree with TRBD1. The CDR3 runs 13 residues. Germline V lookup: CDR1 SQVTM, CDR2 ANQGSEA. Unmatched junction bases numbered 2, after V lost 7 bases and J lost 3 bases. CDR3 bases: TGCAGCGCCGGACAGGGGGCCAATCAGCCCCAGCATTTT. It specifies CSAGQGANQPQHF.

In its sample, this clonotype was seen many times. The CDR3 sequence: CASSDGWLDGYTF. CDR3 in DNA: TGTGCCAGCAGTGACGGTTGGTTGGATGGCTACACCTTC. The chain couples TRBV6-1 to TRBJ1-2; no definite D call. Per the germline V gene, CDR1 is MNHNS and CDR2 is SASEGT. Deletions cut 3 bases from V and 6 bases from J, with 11 bases between. This CDR3 is built from 13 residues.

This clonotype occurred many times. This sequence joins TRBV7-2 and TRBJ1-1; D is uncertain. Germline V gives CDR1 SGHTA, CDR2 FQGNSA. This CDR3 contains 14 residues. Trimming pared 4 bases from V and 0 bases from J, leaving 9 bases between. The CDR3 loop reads CASSSRSLNTEAFF. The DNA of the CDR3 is TGTGCCAGCAGCTCGAGGAGCCTGAACACTGAAGCTTTCTTT. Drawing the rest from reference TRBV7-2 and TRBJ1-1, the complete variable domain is GAGVSQSPSNKVTEKGKDVELRCDPISGHTALYWYRQSLGQGLEFLIYFQGNSAPDKSGLPSDRFSAERTGGSVSTLTIQRTQQEDSAVYLCASSSRSLNTEAFFGQGTRLTVV.

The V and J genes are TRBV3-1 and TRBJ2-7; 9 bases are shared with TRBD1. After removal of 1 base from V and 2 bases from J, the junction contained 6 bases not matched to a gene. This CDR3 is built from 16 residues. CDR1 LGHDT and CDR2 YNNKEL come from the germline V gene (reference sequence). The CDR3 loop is CASSQAGTGIPYEQYF. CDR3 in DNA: TGTGCCAGCAGCCAAGCCGGGACAGGGATACCCTACGAGCAGTACTTC.

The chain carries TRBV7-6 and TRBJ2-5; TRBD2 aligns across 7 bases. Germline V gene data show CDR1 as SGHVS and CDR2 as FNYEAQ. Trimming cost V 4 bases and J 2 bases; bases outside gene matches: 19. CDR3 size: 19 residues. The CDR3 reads CASSSYQLARQEKQETQYF. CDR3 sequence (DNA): TGTGCCAGCAGCTCCTACCAACTAGCGCGACAAGAAAAACAAGAGACCCAGTACTTC.

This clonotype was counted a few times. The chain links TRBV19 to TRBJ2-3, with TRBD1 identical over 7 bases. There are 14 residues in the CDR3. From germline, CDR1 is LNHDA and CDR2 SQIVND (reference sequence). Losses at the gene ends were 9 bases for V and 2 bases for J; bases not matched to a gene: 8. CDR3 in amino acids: CASIETGITDTQYF. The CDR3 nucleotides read TGTGCCAGCATCGAGACAGGGATCACAGATACGCAGTATTTT.

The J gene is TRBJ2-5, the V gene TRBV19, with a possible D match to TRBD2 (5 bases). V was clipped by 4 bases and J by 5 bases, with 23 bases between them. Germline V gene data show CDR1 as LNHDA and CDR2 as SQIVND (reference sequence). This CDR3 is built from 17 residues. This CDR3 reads CASSKGEKSGIRETQYF. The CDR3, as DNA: TGTGCCAGTAGTAAGGGCGAGAAATCGGGGATACGGGAGACCCAGTACTTC.

The CDR3 loop reads CASSPRLGEADTQYF. The CDR3 coding sequence is TGTGCCAGCAGCCCCCGTTTGGGGGAAGCAGATACGCAGTATTTT. The rearrangement joins TRBV4-2 to TRBJ2-3; either TRBD1 or TRBD2 may supply D (5 bases each). This CDR3 comprises 15 residues. Germline values: CDR1 LGHNA, CDR2 YNFKEQ. V lost 4 bases and J 4 bases, leaving 15 bases between the germline ends.

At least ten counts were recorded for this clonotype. The CDR3 loop is CSVEARVSGANVLTF. The CDR3 DNA reads TGCAGCGTTGAAGCCCGGGTCTCTGGGGCCAACGTCCTGACTTTC. The J gene is TRBJ2-6, the V gene TRBV29-1; D unclear. The CDR3 contains 15 residues. Deletions cut 1 base from V and 0 bases from J, with 7 bases between. The germline V gene has CDR1 SQVTM and CDR2 ANQGSEA.

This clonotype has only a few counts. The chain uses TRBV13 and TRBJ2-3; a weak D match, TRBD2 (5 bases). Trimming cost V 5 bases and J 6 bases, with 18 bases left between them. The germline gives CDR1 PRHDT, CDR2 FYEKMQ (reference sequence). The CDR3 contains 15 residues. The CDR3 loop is CASSGLEDPSDTQYF. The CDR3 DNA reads TGTGCCAGCAGCGGCTTGGAGGATCCTTCGGATACGCAGTATTTT.

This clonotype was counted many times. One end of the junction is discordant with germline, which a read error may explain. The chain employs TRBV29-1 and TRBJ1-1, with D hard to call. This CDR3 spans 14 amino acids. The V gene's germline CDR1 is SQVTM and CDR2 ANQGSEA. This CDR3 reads CSVAVSILKTEAFF. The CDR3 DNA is TGCAGCGTTGCCGTTAGCATACTGAAGACTGAAGCTTTCTTT.

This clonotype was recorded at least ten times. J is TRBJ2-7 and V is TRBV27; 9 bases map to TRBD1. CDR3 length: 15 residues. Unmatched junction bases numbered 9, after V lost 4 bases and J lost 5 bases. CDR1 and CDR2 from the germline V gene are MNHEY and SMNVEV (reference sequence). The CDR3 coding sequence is TGTGCCAGCAGTTCGGCCGGGACAGGGTCGGACGAGCAGTACTTC. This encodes CASSSAGTGSDEQYF.

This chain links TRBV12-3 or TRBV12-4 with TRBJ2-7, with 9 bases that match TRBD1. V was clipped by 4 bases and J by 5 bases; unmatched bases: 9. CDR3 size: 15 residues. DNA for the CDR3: TGTGCCAGCAGTTCGCAAGGGACAGGGAGCGACGAGCAGTACTTC. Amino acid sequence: CASSSQGTGSDEQYF.

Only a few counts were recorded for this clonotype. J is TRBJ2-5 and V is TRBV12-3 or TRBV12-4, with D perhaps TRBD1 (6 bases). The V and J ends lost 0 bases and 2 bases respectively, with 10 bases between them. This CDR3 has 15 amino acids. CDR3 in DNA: TGTGCCAGCAGTTTAGCGGGCCAGGGGCAAGAGACCCAGTACTTC. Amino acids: CASSLAGQGQETQYF.

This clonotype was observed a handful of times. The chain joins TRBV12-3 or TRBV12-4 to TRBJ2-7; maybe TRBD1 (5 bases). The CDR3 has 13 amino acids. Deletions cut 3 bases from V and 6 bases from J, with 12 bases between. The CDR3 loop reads CASSLKGPSEQYF. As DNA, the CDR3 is TGTGCCAGCAGTTTGAAGGGGCCTAGCGAGCAGTACTTC.

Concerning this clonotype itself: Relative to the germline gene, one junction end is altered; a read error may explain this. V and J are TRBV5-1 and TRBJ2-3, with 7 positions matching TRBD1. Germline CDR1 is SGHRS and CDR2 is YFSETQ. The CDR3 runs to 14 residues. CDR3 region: CASSVGQDVDTRYF. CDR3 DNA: TGCGCCAGCAGCGTCGGACAGGATGTAGATACGCGGTATTTT.

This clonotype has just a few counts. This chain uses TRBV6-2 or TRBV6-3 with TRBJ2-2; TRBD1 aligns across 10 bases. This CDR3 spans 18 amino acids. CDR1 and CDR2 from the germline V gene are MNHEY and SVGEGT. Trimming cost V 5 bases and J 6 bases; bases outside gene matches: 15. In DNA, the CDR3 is TGTGCCAGCAGTCCCCGGCCGGACAGGGGGGATGGGTCCGGGGAGCTGTTTTTT. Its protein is CASSPRPDRGDGSGELFF.

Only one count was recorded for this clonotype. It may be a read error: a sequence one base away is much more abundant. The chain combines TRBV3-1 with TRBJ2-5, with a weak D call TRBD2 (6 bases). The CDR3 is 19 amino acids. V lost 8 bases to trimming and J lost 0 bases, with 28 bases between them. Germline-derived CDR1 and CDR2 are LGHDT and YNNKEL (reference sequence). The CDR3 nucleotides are TGTGCCAGCTGTTTAGCAGCCGCGGGAAGATGGAGGTACCAAGAGACCCAGTACTTC. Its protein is CASCLAAAGRWRYQETQYF.

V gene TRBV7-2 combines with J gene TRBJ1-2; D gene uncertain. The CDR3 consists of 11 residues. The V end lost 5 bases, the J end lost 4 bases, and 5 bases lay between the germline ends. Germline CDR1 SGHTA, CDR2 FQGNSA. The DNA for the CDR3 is TGTGCCAGCAGCCCCACCTATGGCTACACCTTC. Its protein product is CASSPTYGYTF.

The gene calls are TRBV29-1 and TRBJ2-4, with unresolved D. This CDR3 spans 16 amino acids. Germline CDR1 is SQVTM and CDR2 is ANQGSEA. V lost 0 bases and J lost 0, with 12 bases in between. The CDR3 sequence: CSVEDRNSLAKNIQYF. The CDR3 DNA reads TGCAGCGTTGAAGATCGGAACTCACTAGCCAAAAACATTCAGTACTTC.

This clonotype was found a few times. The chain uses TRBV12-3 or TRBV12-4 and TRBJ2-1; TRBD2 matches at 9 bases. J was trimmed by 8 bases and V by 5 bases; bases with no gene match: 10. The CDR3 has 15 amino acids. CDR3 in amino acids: CASSLSGGPNYEQFF. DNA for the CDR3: TGTGCCAGCAGTCTTAGCGGGGGCCCCAACTATGAGCAGTTCTTC.

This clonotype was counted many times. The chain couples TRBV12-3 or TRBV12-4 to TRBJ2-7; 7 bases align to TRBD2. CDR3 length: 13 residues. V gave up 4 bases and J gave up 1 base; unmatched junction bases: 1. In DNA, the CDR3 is TGTGCCAGCAGTTGGGAGGGATCCTACGAGCAGTACTTC. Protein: CASSWEGSYEQYF.

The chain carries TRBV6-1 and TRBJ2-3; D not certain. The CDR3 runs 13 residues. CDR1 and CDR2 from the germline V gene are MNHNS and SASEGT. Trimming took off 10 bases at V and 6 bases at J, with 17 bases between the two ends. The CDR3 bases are TGTGCCACCCGCCCCCAGGTTTCTGATACGCAGTATTTT. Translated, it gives CATRPQVSDTQYF.